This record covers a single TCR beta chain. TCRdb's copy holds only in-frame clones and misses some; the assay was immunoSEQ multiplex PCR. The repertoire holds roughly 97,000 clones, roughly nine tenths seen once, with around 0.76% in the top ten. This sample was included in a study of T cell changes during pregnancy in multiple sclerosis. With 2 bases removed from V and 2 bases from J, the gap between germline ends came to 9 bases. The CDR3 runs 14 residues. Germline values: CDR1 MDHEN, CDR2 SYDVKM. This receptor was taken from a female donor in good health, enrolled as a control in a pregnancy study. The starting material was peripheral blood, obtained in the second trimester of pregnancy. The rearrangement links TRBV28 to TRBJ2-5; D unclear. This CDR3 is CASSLVDTQETQYF. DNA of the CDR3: TGTGCCAGCAGTTTAGTTGACACTCAAGAGACCCAGTACTTC.